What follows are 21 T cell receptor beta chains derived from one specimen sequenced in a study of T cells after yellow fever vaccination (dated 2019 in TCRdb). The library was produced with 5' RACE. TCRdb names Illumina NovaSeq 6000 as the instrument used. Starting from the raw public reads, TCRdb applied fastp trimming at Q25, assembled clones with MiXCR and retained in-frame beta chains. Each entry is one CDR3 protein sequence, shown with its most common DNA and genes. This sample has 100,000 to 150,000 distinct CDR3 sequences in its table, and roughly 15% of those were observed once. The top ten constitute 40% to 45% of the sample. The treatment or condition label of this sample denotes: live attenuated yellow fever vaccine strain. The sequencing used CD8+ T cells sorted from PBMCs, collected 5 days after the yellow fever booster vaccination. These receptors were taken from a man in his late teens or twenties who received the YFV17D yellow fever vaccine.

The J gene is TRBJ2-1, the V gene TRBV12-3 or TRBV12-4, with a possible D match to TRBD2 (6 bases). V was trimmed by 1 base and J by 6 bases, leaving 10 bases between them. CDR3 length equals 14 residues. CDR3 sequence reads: CASSLGLGGNEQFF. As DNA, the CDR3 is TGTGCCAGCAGTTTAGGGCTGGGGGGCAATGAGCAGTTCTTC.

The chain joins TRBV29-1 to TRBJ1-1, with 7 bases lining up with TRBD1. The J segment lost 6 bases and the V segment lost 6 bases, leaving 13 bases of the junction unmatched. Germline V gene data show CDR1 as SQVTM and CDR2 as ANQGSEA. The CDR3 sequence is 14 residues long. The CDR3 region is CSVRPAGQGAEAFF. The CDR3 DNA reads TGCAGCGTCCGCCCGGCGGGGCAGGGGGCTGAAGCTTTCTTT.

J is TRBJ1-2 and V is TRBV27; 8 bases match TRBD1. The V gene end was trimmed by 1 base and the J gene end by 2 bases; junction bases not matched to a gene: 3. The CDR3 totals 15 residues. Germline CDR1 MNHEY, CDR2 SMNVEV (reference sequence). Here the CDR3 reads CASSLFPGGNYGYTF. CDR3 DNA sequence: TGTGCCAGCAGTTTATTCCCAGGGGGCAACTATGGCTACACCTTC.

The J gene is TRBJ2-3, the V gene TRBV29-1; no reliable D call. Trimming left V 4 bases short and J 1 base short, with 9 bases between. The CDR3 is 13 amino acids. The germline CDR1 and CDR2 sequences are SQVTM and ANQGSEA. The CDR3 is CSVAGPRTDTQYF. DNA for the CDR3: TGCAGCGTTGCCGGGCCGCGCACAGATACGCAGTATTTT.

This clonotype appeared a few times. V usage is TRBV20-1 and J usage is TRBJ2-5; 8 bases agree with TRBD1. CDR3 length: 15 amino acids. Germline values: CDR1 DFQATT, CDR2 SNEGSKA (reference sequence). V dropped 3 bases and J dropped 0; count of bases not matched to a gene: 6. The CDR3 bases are TGCAGTGCTAGGGACAGGGCGTCGGACCAAGAGACCCAGTACTTC. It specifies CSARDRASDQETQYF.

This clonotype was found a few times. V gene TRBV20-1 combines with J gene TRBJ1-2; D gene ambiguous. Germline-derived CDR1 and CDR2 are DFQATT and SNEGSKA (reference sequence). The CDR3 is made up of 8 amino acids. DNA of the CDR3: TGCAGCCGGCGAGGCTACACCTTC. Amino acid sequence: CSRRGYTF.

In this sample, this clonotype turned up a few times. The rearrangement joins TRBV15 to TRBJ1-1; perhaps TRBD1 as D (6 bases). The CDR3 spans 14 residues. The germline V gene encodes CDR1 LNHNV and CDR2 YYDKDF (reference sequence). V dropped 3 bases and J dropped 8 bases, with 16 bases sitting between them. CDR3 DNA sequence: TGTGCCACCAGCAGGGCAGGGGCACTACGAGAAGCTTTCTTT. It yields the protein CATSRAGALREAFF.

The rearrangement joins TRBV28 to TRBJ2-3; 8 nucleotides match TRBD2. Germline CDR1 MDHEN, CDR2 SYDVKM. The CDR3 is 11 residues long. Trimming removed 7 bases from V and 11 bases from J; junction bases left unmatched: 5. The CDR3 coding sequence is TGTGCCAGCACCCCGGGGGGGGTGCAGTATTTT. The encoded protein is CASTPGGVQYF.

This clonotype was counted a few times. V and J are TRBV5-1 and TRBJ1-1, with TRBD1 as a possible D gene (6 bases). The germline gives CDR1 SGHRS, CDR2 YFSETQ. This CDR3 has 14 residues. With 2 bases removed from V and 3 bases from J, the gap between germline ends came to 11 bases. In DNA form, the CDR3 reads TGCGCCAGCAGCTTCGGAGGGGGTGACACTGAAGCTTTCTTT. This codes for CASSFGGGDTEAFF.

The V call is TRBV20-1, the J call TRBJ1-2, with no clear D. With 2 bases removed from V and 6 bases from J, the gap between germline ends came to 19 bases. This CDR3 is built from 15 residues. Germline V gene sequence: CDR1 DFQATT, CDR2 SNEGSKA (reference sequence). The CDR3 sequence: CSARPRGREGDGYTF. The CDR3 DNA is TGCAGTGCTAGACCCCGCGGTCGGGAAGGTGATGGCTACACCTTC.

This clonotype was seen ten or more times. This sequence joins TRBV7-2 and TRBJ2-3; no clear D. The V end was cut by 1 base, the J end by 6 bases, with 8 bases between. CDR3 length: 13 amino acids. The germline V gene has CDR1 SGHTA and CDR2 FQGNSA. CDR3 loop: CASSLVAWDTQYF. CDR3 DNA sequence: TGTGCCAGCAGCTTAGTAGCTTGGGATACGCAGTATTTT. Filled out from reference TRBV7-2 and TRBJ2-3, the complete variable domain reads GAGVSQSPSNKVTEKGKDVELRCDPISGHTALYWYRQSLGQGLEFLIYFQGNSAPDKSGLPSDRFSAERTGGSVSTLTIQRTQQEDSAVYLCASSLVAWDTQYFGPGTRLTVL.

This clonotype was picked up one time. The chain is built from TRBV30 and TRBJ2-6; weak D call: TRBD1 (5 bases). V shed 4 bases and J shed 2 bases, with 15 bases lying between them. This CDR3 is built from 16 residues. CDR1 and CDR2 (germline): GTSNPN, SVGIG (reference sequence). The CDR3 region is CAWNVRVVPGANVLTF. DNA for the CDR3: TGTGCCTGGAATGTCAGGGTGGTACCTGGGGCCAACGTCCTGACTTTC.

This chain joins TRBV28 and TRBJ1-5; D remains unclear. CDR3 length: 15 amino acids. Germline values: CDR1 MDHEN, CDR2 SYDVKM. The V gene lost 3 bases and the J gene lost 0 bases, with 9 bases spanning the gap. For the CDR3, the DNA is TGTGCCAGCAGTTTGAACAGTGATAGCAATCAGCCCCAGCATTTT. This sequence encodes CASSLNSDSNQPQHF.

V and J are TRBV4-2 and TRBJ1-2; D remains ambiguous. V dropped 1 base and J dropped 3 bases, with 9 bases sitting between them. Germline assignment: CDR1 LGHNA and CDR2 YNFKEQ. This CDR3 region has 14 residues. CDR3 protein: CASSQVGGDYGYTF. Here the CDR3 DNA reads TGTGCCAGCAGCCAAGTTGGCGGAGACTATGGCTACACCTTC.

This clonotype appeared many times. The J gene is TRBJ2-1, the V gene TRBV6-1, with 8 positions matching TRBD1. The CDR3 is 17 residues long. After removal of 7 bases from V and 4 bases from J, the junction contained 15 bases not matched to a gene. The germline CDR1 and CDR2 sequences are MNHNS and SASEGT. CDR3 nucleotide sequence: TGTGCCAGCACCGAAGGACAGGGAGAGGGGTTATACAATGAGCAGTTCTTC. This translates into CASTEGQGEGLYNEQFF.

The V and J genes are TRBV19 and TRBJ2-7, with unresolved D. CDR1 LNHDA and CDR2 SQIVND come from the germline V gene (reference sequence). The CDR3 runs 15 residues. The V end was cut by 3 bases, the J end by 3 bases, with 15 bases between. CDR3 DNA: TGTGCCAGTAGTATGAAAGGTATCTCGGGCTACGAGCAGTACTTC. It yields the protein CASSMKGISGYEQYF.

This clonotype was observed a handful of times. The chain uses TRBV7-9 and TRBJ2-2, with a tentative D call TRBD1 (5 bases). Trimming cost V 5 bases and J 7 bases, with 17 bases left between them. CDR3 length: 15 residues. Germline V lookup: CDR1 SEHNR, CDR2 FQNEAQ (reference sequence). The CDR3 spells CASSPPQVGNGELFF. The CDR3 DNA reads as TGTGCCAGCAGCCCCCCACAGGTGGGGAACGGGGAGCTGTTTTTT.

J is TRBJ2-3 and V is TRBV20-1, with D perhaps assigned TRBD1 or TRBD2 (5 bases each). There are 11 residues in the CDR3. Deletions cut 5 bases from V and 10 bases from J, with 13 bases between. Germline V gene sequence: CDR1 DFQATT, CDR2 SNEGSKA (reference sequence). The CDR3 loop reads CSAHPGLAQYF. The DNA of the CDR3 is TGCAGTGCTCATCCGGGGCTCGCGCAGTATTTT.

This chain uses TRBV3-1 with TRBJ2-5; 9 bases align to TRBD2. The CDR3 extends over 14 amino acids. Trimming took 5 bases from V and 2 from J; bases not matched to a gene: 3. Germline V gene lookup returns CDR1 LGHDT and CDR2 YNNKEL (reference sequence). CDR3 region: CASSKTSGQETQYF. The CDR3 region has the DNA TGTGCCAGCAGCAAGACTAGCGGACAAGAGACCCAGTACTTC.

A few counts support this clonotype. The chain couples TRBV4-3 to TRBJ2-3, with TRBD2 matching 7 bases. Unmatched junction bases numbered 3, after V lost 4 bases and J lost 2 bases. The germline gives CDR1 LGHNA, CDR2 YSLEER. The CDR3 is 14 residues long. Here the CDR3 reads CASSPGGLTDTQYF. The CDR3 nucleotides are TGCGCCAGCAGCCCGGGAGGACTCACAGATACGCAGTATTTT.

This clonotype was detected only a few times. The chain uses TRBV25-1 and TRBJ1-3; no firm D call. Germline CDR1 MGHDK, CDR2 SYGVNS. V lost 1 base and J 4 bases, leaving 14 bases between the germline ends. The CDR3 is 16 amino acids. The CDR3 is CASSEFSGSAGNTIYF. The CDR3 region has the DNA TGTGCCAGCAGTGAATTTTCGGGGTCGGCCGGAAACACCATATATTTT.